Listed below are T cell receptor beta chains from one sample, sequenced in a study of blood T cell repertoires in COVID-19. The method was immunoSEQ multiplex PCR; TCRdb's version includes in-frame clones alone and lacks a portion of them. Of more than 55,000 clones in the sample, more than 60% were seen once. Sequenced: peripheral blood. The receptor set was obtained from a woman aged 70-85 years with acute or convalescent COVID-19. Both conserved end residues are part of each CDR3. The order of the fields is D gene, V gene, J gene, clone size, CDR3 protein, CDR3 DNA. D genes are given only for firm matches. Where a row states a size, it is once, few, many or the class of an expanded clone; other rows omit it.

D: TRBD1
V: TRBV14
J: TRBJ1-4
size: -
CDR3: CASSPTGARNEKLFF
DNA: TGTGCCAGCAGCCCCACAGGGGCCCGTAATGAAAAACTGTTTTTT

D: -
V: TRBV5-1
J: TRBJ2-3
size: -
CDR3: CASSLEGLRDTQYF
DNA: TGCGCCAGCAGCTTGGAGGGGCTTAGGGATACGCAGTATTTT

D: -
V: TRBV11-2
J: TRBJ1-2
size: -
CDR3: CASSLDRGNRGTF
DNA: TGTGCCAGCAGCTTAGACCGGGGGAACCGCGGCACCTTC

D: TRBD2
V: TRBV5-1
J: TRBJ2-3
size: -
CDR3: CASSLGGTSGGTDTQYF
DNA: TGCGCCAGCAGCTTGGGGGGAACTAGCGGGGGCACAGATACGCAGTATTTT

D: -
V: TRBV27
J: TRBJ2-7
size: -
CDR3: CASSLWGGGEQYF
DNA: TGTGCCAGCAGTTTATGGGGGGGCGGCGAGCAGTACTTC

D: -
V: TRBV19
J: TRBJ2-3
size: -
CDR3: CATKRPGGTTDTQYF
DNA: TGTGCCACCAAGAGGCCAGGGGGGACGACAGATACGCAGTATTTT

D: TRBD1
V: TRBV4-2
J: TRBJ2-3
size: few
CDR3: CASSQEIGDRGYTDTQYF
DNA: TGTGCCAGCAGCCAAGAGATTGGGGACAGGGGCTACACAGATACGCAGTATTTT

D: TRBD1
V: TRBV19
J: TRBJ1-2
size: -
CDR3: CASSIPSTGKGYGYTF
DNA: TGTGCCAGTAGTATCCCCTCGACAGGGAAGGGCTATGGCTACACCTTC

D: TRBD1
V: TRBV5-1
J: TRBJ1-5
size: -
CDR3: CASSLGPSEQGNQPQHF
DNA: TGCGCCAGCAGCTTGGGCCCCTCGGAACAGGGGAATCAGCCCCAGCATTTT

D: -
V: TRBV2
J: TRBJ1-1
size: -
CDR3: CASGGLTGLAEAFF
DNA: TGTGCCAGCGGGGGCCTTACAGGGCTCGCTGAAGCTTTCTTT

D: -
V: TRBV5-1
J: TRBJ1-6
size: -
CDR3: CASSPTESNSPLHF
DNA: TGCGCCAGCAGCCCGACAGAGAGTAATTCACCCCTCCACTTT

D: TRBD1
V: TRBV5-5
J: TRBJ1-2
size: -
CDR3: CASSHGQGAFYGYTF
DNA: TGTGCCAGCAGCCATGGACAGGGGGCTTTCTATGGCTACACCTTC

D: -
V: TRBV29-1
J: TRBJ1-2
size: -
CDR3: CSADRNYGYTF
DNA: TGCAGCGCCGACAGGAACTATGGCTACACCTTC

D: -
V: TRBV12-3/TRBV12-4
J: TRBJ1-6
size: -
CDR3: CASSAARTTPLHF
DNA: TGTGCCAGCAGTGCGGCAAGGACAACACCCCTCCACTTT

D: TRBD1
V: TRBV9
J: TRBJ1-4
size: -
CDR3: CASSAETTGLNEKLFF
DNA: TGTGCCAGCAGCGCCGAGACGACAGGGCTTAATGAAAAACTGTTTTTT

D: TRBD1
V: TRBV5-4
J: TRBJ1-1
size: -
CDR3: CASTKFQQGIEAFF
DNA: TGTGCCAGCACCAAATTCCAACAGGGGATTGAAGCTTTCTTT

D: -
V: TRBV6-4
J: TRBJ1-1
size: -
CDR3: CASSSIGGTEAFF
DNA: TGTGCCAGCAGTTCTATAGGGGGCACTGAAGCTTTCTTT

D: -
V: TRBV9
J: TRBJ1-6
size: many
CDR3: CASSVDGGAGWAPLHF
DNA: TGTGCCAGCAGCGTAGATGGGGGGGCAGGATGGGCACCCCTCCACTTT

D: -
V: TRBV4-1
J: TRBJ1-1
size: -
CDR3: CASTLRQGPDTEAFF
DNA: TGCGCCAGCACCCTCCGGCAGGGGCCGGACACTGAAGCTTTCTTT

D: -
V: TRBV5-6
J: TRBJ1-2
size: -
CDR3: CASSLLQVHAYGYTF
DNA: TGTGCCAGCAGCTTGCTACAGGTTCACGCCTATGGCTACACCTTC

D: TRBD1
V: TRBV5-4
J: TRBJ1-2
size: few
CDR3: CASSPDRVNYGYTF
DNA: TGTGCCAGCAGCCCCGACAGGGTTAACTATGGCTACACCTTC

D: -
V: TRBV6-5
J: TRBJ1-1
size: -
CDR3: CASSYTVYTEAFF
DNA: TGTGCCAGCAGTTACACGGTTTACACTGAAGCTTTCTTT

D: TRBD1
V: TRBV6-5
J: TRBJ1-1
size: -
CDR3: CASSYTGQGQAAFF
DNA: TGTGCCAGCAGTTACACCGGACAGGGCCAGGCAGCTTTCTTT

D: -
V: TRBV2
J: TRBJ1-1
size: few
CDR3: CASGVKQGTEAFF
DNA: TGTGCCAGCGGTGTGAAGCAGGGGACTGAAGCTTTCTTT

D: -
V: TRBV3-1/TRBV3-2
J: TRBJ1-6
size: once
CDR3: CASSQGIPGIHDNSPLHF
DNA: TGTGCCAGCAGCCAGGGGATACCGGGAATCCACGATAATTCACCCCTCCACTTT

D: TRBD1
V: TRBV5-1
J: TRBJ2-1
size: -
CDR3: CASSLGAGGSYNEQFF
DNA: TGCGCCAGCAGCTTGGGAGCAGGGGGTTCCTACAATGAGCAGTTCTTC

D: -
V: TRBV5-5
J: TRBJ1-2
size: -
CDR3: CASSPSSDSNYGYTF
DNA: TGTGCCAGCAGCCCGAGTTCGGACAGCAACTATGGCTACACCTTC

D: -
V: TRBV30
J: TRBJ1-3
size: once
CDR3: CAWSVGGSGNTIYF
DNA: TGTGCCTGGAGTGTGGGAGGCTCTGGAAACACCATATATTTT

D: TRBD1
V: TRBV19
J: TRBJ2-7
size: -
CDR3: CASSSGQEAREQYF
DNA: TGTGCCAGTAGCTCCGGACAGGAGGCGCGGGAGCAGTACTTC

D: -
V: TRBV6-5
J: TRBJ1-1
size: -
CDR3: CASTEMGHGLTEAFF
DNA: TGTGCCAGCACCGAGATGGGACACGGGCTTACTGAAGCTTTCTTT

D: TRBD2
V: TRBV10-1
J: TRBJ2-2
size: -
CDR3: CASSVSGGPGTGELFF
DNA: TGCGCCAGCAGTGTCAGCGGGGGCCCCGGGACCGGGGAGCTGTTTTTT

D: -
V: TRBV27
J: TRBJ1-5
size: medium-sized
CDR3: CASSKGLKQPQHF
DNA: TGTGCCAGCAGCAAGGGGCTAAAACAGCCCCAGCATTTT

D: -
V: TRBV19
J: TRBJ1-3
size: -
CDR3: CASRRQVSGNTIYF
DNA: TGTGCCAGTCGTCGACAGGTCTCTGGAAACACCATATATTTT

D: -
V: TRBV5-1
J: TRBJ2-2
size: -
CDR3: CASSTDTSNTGELFF
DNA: TGCGCCAGCAGCACCGACACATCGAACACCGGGGAGCTGTTTTTT

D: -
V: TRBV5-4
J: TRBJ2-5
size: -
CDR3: CASSSQETQYF
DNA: TGTGCCAGCAGCTCACAAGAGACCCAGTACTTC

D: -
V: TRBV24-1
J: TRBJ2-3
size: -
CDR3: CATSETGTDYTDTQYF
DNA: TGTGCCACCAGTGAGACCGGGACGGACTACACAGATACGCAGTATTTT

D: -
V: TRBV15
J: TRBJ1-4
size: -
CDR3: CATSRDRATNEKLFF
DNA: TGTGCCACCAGCAGAGACAGGGCAACTAATGAAAAACTGTTTTTT